This T cell receptor beta chain originates from a study of cytomegalovirus exposure and HLA in healthy donors. The study's findings and limits: In vitro testing confirmed three CMV-associated chains as specific for CMV antigens. An analysis that came later showed most CMV-associated TCR beta chains appearing HLA-restricted. Cytomegalovirus-associated TCR beta chains were listed, numbering 150 to 200.

As concerns this clone: Antigen specificity is unknown.

Germline V gives CDR1 MNHNY, CDR2 SVGAGI (reference sequence). Trimming stripped 4 bases from V and 0 bases from J, with 15 bases between. The CDR3 is 16 residues long. It was with 60 Vbeta and 13 Jbeta primers that the PCR ran. Only in-frame clones appear in the TCRdb table, and some are missing; sequencing was by immunoSEQ multiplex PCR. The sample holds 100,000 to 150,000 clones, approximately 78% seen once. Sequencing was done on a sample of PBMCs. The sequence came from a female donor in good health and CMV-seronegative. The V gene is TRBV6-6, the J gene TRBJ1-1; tentatively, D is TRBD1 (5 bases). This CDR3 reads CASSSGPTGVNTEAFF. The CDR3 nucleotides are TGTGCCAGCAGTTCGGGGCCTACGGGGGTGAACACTGAAGCTTTCTTT.